This TCR beta chain emerged from a study of T cells in tumors after PD-1 blockade. Study details: No patient had prior checkpoint blockade, systemic immunosuppression, or radiotherapy within 4 weeks. During anti-PD-1 treatment, some patients continued daily vismodegib 150 mg. Points from the study as a whole: Peripheral recruitment is suggested, as some novel exhausted tumor clones were in pre-treatment blood.

Only in-frame clones appear in the TCRdb table, and some are missing; sequencing was by immunoSEQ multiplex PCR. Of around 45,000 clones detected, nearly 80% appear once; the ten largest clones hold 16%. Notes on this clone: Its antigen is undetermined.

Input was about 616 ng to 6,500 ng of genomic DNA from tumor or blood. This CDR3 contains 17 residues. V lost 0 bases, J lost 3 bases, and 5 bases stayed unmatched. Germline V gene data show CDR1 as SGHNT and CDR2 as YYREEE (reference sequence). This rearrangement joins TRBV5-4 to TRBJ2-6; the match to TRBD1 covers 8 bases. Source: PBMCs, taken before anti-PD-1 treatment. This receptor was obtained from a human donor with basal cell carcinoma. The CDR3 nucleotides read TGTGCCAGCAGCTTGGGACAGGGGAAAGGTGGGGCCAACGTCCTGACTTTC. It codes for CASSLGQGKGGANVLTF.